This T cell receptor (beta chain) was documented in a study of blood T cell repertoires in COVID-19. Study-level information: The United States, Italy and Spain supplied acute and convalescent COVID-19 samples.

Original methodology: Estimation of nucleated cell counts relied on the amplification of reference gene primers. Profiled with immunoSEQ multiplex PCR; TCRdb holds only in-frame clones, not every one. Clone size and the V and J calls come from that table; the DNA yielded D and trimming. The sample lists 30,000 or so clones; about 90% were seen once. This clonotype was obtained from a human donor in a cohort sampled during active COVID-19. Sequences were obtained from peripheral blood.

As DNA, the CDR3 is TGCGCCAGCAGCCCGGGGTCCGACTATGGCTACACCTTC. It specifies CASSPGSDYGYTF. This chain uses TRBV5-1 with TRBJ1-2; D unresolved. With 4 bases removed from V and 3 bases from J, the gap between germline ends came to 10 bases. The CDR3 totals 13 residues. Germline CDR1 reads SGHRS; CDR2 reads YFSETQ. Complete variable domain (other parts from reference TRBV5-1 and TRBJ1-2): KAGVTQTPRYLIKTRGQQVTLSCSPISGHRSVSWYQQTPGQGLQFLFEYFSETQRNKGNFPGRFSGRQFSNSRSEMNVSTLELGDSALYLCASSPGSDYGYTFGSGTRLTVV.